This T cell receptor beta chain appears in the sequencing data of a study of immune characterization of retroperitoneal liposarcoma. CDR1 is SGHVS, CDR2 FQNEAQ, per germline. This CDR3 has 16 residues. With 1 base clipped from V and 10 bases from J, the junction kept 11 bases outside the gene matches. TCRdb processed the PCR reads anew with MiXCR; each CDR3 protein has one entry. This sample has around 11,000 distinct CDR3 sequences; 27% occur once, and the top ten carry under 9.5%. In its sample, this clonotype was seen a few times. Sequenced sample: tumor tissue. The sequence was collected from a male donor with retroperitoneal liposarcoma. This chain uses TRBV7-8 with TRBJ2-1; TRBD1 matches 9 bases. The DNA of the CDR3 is TGTGCCAGCAGCTTAGTGCCCGGGACAGGGTTGTACGAGCAGTTCTTC. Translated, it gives CASSLVPGTGLYEQFF.